The entry below describes one T cell receptor (beta chain). Antigen: not known. The sample is drawn from a study of beta chain features in type 1 diabetes. Sequenced material consisted of expressed TCRB transcripts (all of the isolated RNA was reverse transcribed). Repertoires were generated with immunoSEQ multiplex PCR, while TCRdb's copy carries only in-frame clones and drops some. The table includes around 41,000 clones, approximately 60% detected once. The CDR3 spans 14 residues. The V and J ends lost 3 bases and 4 bases respectively, with 12 bases between them. Germline V lookup: CDR1 LNHDA, CDR2 SQIVND (reference sequence). Findings and caveats of the study: People with Type 1 diabetes carried modestly yet significantly shorter TCRB CDR3s in all four CD4+ subsets.

The clonotype was recovered from a man under 40 with type 1 diabetes. Some clones in this sample may be carry-over from other donors' samples. This chain joins TRBV19 and TRBJ1-1; a possible D gene is TRBD1 (6 bases). Sequenced material: Tregs from blood. The CDR3 is CASSMRVRGTEAFF. Written as DNA, the CDR3 is TGTGCCAGTAGTATGAGGGTCAGGGGCACTGAAGCTTTCTTT.